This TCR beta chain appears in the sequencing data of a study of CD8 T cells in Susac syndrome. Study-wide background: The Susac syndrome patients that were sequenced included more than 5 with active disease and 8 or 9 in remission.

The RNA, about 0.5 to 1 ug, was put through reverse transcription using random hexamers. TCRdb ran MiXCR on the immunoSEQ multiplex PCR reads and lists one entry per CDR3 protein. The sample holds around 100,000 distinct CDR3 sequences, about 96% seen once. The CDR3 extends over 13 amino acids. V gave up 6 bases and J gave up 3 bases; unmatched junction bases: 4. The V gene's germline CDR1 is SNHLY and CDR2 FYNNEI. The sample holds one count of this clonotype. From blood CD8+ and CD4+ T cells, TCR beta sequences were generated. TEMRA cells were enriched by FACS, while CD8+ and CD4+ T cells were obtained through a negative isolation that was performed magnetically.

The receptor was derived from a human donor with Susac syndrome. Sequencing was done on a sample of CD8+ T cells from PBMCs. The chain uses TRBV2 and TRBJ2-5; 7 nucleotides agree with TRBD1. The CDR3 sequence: CASRTGLKETQYF. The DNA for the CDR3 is TGTGCCAGCAGGACAGGGCTAAAAGAGACCCAGTACTTC.